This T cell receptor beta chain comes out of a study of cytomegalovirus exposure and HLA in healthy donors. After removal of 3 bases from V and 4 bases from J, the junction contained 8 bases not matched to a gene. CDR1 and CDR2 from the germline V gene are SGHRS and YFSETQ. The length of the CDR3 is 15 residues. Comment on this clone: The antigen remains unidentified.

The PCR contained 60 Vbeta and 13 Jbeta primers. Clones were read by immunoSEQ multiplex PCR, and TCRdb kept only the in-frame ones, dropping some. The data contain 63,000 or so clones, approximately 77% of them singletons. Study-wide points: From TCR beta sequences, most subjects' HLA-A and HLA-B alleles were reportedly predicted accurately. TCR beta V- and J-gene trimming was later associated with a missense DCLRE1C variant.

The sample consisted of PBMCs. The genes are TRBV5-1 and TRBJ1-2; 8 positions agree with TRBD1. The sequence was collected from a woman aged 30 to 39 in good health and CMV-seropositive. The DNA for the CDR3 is TGCGCCAGCAGCTCGGGGGCAGGGGGCGGCTATGGCTACACCTTC. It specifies CASSSGAGGGYGYTF.